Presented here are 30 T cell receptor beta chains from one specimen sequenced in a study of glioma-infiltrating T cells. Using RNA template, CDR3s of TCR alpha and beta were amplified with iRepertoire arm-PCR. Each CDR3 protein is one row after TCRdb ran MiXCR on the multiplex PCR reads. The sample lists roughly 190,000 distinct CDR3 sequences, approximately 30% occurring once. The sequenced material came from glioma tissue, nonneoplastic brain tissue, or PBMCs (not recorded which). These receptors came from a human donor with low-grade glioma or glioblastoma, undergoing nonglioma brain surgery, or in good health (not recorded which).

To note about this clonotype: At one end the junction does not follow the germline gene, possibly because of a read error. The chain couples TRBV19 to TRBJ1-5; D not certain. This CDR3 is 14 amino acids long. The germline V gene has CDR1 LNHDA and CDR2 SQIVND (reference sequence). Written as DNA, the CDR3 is TGTGCCGGTAGTTCCCTTTATAGCAATCAGCCCCAGCATTTT. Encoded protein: CAGSSLYSNQPQHF.

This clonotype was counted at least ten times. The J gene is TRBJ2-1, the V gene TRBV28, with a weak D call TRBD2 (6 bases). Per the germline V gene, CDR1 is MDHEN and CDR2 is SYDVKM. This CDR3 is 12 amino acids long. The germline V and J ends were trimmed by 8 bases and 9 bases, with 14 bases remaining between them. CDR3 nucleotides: TGTGCCAGCGTTGGAGGGCCAGTTGAGCAGTTCTTC. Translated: CASVGGPVEQFF.

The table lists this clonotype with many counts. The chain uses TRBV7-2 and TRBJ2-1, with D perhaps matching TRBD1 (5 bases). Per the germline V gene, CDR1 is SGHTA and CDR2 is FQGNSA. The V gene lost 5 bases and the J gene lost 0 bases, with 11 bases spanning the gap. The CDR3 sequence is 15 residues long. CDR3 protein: CASSPGHPSYNEQFF. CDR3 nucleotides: TGTGCCAGCAGCCCCGGACATCCCTCCTACAATGAGCAGTTCTTC.

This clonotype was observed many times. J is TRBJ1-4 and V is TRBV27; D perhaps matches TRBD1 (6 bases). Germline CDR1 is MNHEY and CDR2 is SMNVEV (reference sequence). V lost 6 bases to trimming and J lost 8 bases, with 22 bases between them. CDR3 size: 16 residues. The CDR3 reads CASSGFRQGRGEKLFF. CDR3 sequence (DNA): TGTGCCAGCAGCGGATTCCGGCAGGGGAGGGGGGAAAAACTGTTTTTT.

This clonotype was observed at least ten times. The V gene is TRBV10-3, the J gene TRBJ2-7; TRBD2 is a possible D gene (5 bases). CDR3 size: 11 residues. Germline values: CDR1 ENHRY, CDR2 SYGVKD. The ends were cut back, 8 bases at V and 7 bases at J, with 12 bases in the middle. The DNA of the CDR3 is TGTGCCATCGCAAGGGAGCGGGAGCAGTACTTC. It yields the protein CAIAREREQYF.

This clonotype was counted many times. The CDR3 nucleotides read TGTGCCAGCAGTGGGCAGGGGGCCTACGAGCAGTACTTC. This codes for CASSGQGAYEQYF. The rearrangement joins TRBV2 to TRBJ2-7, with 7 positions matching TRBD1. CDR3 length: 13 amino acids. Trimming removed 4 bases from V and 2 bases from J; junction bases left unmatched: 2. Per germline, CDR1 SNHLY and CDR2 FYNNEI.

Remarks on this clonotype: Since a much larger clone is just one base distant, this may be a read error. The CDR3 bases are TGTGCCAGCAGTGCAGGGTCGGATACGCAGTATTTT. Encoded protein: CASSAGSDTQYF. The rearrangement uses TRBV27 and TRBJ2-3, with a weak D call TRBD1 (5 bases). V lost 5 bases and J 6 bases, leaving 9 bases between the germline ends. Germline V gene lookup returns CDR1 MNHEY and CDR2 SMNVEV (reference sequence). This CDR3 region has 12 residues.

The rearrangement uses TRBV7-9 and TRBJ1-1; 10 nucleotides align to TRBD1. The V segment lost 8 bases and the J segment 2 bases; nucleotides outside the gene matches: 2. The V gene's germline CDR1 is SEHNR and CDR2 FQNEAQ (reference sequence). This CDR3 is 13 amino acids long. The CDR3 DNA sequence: TGTGCCAGCGGGGACAGGGGAAACACTGAAGCTTTCTTT. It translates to CASGDRGNTEAFF.

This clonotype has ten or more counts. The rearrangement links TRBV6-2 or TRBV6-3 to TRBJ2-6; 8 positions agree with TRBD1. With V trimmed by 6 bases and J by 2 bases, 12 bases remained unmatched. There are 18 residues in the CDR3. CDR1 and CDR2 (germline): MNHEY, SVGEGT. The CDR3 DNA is TGTGCCAGCAGCCCCGCCGGACAGGGAATTCCTGGGGCCAACGTCCTGACTTTC. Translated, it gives CASSPAGQGIPGANVLTF.

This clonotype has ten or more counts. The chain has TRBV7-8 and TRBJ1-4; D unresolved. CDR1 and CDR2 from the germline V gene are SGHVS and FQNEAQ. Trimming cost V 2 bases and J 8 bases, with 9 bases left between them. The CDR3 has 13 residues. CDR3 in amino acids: CASSLSGWEKLFF. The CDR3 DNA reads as TGTGCCAGCAGCTTATCGGGTTGGGAAAAACTGTTTTTT. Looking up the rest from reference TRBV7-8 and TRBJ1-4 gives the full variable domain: GAGVSQSPRYKVAKRGQDVALRCDPISGHVSLFWYQQALGQGPEFLTYFQNEAQLDKSGLPSDRFFAERPEGSVSTLKIQRTQQEDSAVYLCASSLSGWEKLFFGSGTQLSVL.

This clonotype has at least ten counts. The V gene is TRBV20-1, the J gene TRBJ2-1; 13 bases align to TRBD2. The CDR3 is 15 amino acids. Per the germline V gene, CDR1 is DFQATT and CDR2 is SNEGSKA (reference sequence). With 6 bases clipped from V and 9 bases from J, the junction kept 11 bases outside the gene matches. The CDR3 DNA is TGCAGTGCAGAAACTAGCGGGAGGGCCGGTGGTGAGCAGTTCTTC. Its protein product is CSAETSGRAGGEQFF.

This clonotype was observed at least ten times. The CDR3 DNA sequence: TGCGCCAGCAGCCAAGTGAGGGGGTACAATGAGCAGTTCTTC. It translates to CASSQVRGYNEQFF. The rearrangement uses TRBV4-3 and TRBJ2-1; D is perhaps TRBD1 (6 bases). The CDR3 length is 14 residues. Trimming removed 1 base from V and 4 bases from J, with 8 bases in between. Germline-derived CDR1 and CDR2 are LGHNA and YSLEER.

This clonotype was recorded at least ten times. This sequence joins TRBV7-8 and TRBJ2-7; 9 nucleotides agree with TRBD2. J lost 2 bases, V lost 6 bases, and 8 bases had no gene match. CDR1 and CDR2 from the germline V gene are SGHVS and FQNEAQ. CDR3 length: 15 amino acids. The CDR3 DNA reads TGTGCCAGCAGGAATGGACTAGCGCTTGCCTACGAGCAGTACTTC. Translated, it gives CASRNGLALAYEQYF.

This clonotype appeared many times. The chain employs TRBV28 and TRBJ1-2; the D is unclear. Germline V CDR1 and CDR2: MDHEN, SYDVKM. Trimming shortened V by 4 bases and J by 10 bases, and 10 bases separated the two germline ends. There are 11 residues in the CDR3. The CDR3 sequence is CASSSPLDYTF. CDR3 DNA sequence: TGTGCCAGCAGTTCCCCTCTCGACTACACCTTC.

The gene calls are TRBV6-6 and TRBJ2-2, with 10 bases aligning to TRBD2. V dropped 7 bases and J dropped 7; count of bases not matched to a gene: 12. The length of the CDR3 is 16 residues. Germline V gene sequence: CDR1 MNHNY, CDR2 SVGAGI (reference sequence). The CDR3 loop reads CASTRGSGRTSGELFF. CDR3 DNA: TGTGCCAGCACTCGAGGTAGCGGGAGGACCAGCGGGGAGCTGTTTTTT.

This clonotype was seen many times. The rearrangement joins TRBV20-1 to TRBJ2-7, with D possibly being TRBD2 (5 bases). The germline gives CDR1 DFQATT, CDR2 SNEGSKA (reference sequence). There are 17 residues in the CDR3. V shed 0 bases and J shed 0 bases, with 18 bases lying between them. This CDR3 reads CSAREGFYFTSSYEQYF. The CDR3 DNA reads TGCAGTGCTAGAGAAGGGTTCTACTTTACTAGCTCCTACGAGCAGTACTTC.

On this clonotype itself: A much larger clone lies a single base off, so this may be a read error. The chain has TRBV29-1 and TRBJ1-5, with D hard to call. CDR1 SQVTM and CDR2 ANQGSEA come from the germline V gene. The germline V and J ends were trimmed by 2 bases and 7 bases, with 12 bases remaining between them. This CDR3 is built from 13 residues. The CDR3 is CSVERATGQPQHF. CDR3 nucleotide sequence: TGCAGCGTTGAAAGGGCCACGGGCCAGCCCCAGCATTTT.

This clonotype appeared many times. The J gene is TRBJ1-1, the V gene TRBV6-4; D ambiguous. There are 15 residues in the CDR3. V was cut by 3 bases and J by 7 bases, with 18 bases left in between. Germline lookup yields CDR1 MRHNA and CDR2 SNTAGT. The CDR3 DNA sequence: TGTGCCAGCAGTGAGATCGGGGATGGTAGTGGTGAAGCTTTCTTT. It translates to CASSEIGDGSGEAFF.

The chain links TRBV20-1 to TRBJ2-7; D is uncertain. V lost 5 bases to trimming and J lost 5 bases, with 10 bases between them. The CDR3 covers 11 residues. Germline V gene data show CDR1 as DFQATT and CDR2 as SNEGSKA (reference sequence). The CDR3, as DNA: TGCAGTGCTTCGGGCTACAACGAGCAGTACTTC. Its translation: CSASGYNEQYF.

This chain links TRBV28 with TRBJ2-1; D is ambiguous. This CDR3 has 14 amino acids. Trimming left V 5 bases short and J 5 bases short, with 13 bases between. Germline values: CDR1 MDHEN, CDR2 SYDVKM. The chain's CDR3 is CASSQVFAHNEQFF. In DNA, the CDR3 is TGTGCCAGCAGTCAGGTCTTCGCCCACAATGAGCAGTTCTTC. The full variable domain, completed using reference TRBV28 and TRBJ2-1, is DVKVTQSSRYLVKRTGEKVFLECVQDMDHENMFWYRQDPGLGLRLIYFSYDVKMKEKGDIPEGYSVSREKKERFSLILESASTNQTSMYLCASSQVFAHNEQFFGPGTRLTVL.

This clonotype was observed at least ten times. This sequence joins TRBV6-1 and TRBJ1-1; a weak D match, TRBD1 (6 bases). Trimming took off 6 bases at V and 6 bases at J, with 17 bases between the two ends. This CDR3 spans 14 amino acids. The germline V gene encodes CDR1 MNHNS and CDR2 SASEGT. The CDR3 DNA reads TGTGCCAGCAGAGGTACACAGGGAAAGGCTGAAGCTTTCTTT. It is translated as CASRGTQGKAEAFF.

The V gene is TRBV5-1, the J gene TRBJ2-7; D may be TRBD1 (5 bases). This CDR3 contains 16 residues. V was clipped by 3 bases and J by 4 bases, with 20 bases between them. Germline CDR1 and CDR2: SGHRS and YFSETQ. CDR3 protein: CASSYTFAWQGYEQYF. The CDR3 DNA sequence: TGCGCCAGCAGCTATACCTTTGCGTGGCAGGGTTACGAGCAGTACTTC.

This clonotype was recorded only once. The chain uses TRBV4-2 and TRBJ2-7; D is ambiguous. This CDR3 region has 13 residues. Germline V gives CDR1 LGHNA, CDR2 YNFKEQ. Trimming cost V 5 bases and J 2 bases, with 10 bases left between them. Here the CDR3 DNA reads TGTGCCAGCAGCGATCGATCGACCTACGAGCAGTACTTC. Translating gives CASSDRSTYEQYF.

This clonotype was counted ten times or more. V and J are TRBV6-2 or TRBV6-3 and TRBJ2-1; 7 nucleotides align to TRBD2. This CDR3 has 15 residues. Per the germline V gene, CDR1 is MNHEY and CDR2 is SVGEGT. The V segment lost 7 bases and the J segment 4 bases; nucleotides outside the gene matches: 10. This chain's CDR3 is CASIQGASGYNEQFF. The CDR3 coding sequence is TGTGCCAGCATCCAAGGAGCTAGCGGATACAATGAGCAGTTCTTC.

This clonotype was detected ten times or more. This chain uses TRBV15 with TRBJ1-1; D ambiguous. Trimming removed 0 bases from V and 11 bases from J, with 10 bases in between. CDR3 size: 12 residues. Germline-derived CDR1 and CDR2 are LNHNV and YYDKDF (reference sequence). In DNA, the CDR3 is TGTGCCACCAGCAGAGATCGGAATATGGCTTTCTTT. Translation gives CATSRDRNMAFF.

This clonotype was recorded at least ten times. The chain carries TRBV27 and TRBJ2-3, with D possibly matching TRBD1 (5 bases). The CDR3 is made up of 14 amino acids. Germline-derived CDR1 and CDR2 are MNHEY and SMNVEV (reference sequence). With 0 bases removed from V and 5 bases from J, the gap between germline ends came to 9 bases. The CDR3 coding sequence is TGTGCCAGCAGTTTATCGGGGCGATTAGATACGCAGTATTTT. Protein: CASSLSGRLDTQYF.

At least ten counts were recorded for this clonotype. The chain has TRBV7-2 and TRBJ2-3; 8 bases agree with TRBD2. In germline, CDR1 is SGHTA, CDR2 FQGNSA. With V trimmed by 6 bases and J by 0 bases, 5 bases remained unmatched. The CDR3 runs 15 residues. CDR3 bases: TGTGCCAGCAGGAGAACTAGCGGAAGCACAGATACGCAGTATTTT. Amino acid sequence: CASRRTSGSTDTQYF.

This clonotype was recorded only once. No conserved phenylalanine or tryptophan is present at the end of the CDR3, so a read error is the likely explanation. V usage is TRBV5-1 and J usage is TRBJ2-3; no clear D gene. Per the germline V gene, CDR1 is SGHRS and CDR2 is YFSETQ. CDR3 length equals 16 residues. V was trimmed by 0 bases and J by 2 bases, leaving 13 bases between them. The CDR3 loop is CASSLGFQPNTDTQYL. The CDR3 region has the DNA TGCGCCAGCAGCTTGGGATTCCAGCCCAACACAGATACGCAGTATCTT.

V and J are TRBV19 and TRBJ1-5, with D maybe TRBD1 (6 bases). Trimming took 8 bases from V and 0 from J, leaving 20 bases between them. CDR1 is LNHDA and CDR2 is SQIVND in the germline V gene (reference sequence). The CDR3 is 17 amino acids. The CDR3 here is CASSYIRDTYSNQPQHF. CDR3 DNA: TGTGCCAGTTCTTACATTCGGGACACATATAGCAATCAGCCCCAGCATTTT.

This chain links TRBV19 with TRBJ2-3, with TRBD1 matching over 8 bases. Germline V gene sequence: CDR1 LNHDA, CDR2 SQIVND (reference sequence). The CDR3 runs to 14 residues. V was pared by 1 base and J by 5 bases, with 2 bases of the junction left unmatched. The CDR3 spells CASSIGGTGDTQYF. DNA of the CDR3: TGTGCCAGTAGTATAGGAGGGACAGGAGATACGCAGTATTTT.